The source of this T cell receptor beta chain is a study of blood T cell repertoires in COVID-19. As for the study in general: Samples came from the United States, Italy and Spain, spanning acute and convalescent COVID-19. PBMCs, B-cell-depleted T cells, or T cells provided the cDNA or gDNA that made up the material.

The authors' processing: Reference gene primer amplification gave nucleated cell count estimates. The protocol was immunoSEQ multiplex PCR, while the TCRdb copy is restricted to in-frame clones and leaves out a portion. The DNA was the basis for D and trimming; V, J and clone size are from that table. This sample has approximately 200,000 clones, with 80% to 90% found just once. Trimming left V 0 bases short and J 4 bases short, with 19 bases between. Germline loops: CDR1 SGDLS, CDR2 YYNGEE. This CDR3 contains 17 residues. This clone was picked up a small number of times. The receptor's source is a man under 40 with COVID-19, enrolled during active disease. V and J are TRBV9 and TRBJ2-5, with D maybe TRBD1 (6 bases). Input material: peripheral blood. The CDR3 loop reads CASSVGVQGRGGETQYF. The CDR3 DNA sequence: TGTGCCAGCAGCGTAGGAGTACAGGGACGGGGTGGAGAGACCCAGTACTTC.